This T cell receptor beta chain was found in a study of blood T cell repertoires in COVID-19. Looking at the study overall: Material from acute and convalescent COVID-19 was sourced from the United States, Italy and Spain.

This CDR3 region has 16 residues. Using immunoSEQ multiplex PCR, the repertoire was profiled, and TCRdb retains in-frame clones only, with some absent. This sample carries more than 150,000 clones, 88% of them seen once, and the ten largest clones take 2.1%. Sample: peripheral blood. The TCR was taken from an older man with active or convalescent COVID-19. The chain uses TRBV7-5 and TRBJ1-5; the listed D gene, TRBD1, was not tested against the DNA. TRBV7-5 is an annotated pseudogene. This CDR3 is CARSPGGGRGCQPQHF. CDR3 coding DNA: TGTGCCAGAAGCCCAGGTGGGGGCAGGGGATGTCAGCCCCAGCATTTT.